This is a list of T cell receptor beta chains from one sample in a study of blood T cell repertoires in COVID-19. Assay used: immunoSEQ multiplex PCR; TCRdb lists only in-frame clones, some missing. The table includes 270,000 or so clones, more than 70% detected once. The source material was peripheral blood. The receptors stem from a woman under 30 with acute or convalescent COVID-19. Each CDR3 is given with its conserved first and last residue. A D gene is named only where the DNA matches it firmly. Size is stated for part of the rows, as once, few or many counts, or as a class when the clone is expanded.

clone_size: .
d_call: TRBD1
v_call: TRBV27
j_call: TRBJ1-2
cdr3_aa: CASSSTPTGSLSYTF
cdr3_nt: TGTGCCAGCAGTTCAACCCCGACAGGGTCTTTGAGCTACACCTTC

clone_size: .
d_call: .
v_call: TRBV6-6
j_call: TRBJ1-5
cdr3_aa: CASSRGNPSASNQPQHF
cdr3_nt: TGTGCCAGCAGTCGGGGCAACCCCTCGGCAAGCAATCAGCCCCAGCATTTT

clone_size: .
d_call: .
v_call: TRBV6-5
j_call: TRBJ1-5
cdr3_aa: CASSYAAGGQPQHF
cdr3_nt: TGTGCCAGCAGTTACGCCGCGGGTGGACAGCCCCAGCATTTT

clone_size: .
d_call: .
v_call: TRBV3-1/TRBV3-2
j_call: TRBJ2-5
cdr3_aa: CASSRMVGTGKETQYF
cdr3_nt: TGTGCCAGCAGCCGTATGGTGGGGACTGGCAAAGAGACCCAGTACTTC

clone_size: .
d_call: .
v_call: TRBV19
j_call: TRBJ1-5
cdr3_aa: CASSISQGVKPQHF
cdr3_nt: TGTGCCAGTAGTATCTCGCAGGGTGTAAAGCCCCAGCATTTT

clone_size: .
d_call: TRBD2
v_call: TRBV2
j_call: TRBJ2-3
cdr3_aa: CASSETASGGTDTQYF
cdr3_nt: TGTGCCAGCAGTGAAACGGCTAGCGGGGGCACAGATACGCAGTATTTT

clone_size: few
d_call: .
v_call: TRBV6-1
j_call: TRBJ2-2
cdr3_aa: CASDGGNTGELFF
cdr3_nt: TGTGCCAGCGATGGCGGGAACACCGGGGAGCTGTTTTTT

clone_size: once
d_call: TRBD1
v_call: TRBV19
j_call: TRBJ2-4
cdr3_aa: CASSNPKIGTGGKNIQYF
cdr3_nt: TGTGCCAGTAGTAACCCCAAAATCGGGACAGGGGGCAAAAACATTCAGTACTTC

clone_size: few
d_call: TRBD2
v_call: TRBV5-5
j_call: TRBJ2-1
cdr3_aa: CASSFSGNPYNEQFF
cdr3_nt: TGTGCCAGCAGCTTTAGCGGGAACCCCTACAATGAGCAGTTCTTC

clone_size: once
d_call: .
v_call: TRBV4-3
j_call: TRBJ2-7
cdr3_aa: CASSQENGRSYEQYF
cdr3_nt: TGCGCCAGCAGCCAAGAAAATGGCCGTTCCTACGAGCAGTACTTC

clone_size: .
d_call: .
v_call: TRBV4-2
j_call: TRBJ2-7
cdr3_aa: CASSQEGASKDPYEQYF
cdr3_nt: TGTGCCAGCAGCCAGGAGGGTGCATCGAAGGACCCCTACGAGCAGTACTTC

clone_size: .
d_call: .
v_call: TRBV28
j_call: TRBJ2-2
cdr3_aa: CASSGGASGSGELFF
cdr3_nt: TGTGCCAGCAGTGGGGGGGCGAGTGGGAGCGGGGAGCTGTTTTTT

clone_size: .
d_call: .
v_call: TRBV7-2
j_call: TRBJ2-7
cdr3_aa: CASSLAPPPRYEQYF
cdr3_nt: TGTGCCAGCAGCTTAGCTCCCCCCCCACGGTACGAGCAGTACTTC

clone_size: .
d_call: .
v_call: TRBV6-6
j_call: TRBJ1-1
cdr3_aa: CASSRGELNTEAFF
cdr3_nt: TGTGCCAGCAGTCGCGGGGAGCTGAACACTGAAGCTTTCTTT

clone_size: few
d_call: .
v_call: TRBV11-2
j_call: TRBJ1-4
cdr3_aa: CASSLAGEGANEKLFF
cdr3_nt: TGTGCCAGCAGCTTAGCAGGGGAGGGGGCTAATGAAAAACTGTTTTTT

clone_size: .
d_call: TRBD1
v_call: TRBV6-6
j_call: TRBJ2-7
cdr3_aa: CASSLRQGGSYEQYF
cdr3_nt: TGTGCCAGCAGTTTAAGACAGGGGGGCTCCTACGAGCAGTACTTC

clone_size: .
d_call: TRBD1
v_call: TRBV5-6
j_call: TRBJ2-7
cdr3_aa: CASSSRGTGGLLGHYEQYF
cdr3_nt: TGTGCCAGCAGCTCGCGAGGGACAGGGGGCTTACTGGGTCACTACGAGCAGTACTTC

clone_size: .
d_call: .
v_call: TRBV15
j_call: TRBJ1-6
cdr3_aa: CATSRVQGAGNSPLHF
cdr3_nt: TGTGCCACCAGCAGAGTACAGGGAGCCGGGAATTCACCCCTCCACTTT

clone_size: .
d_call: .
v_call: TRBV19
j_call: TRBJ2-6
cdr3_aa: CASTRAPHSGANVLTF
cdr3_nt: TGTGCCAGTACGCGGGCGCCACATTCTGGGGCCAACGTCCTGACTTTC

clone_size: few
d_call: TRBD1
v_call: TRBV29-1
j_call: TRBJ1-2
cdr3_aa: CSVLQGANYGYTF
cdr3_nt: TGCAGCGTTCTTCAGGGGGCAAACTATGGCTACACCTTC

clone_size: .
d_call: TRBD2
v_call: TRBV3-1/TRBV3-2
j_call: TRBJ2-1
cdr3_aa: CASSHGGLAGSYNEQFF
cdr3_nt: TGTGCCAGCAGCCATGGTGGGCTAGCGGGGTCCTACAATGAGCAGTTCTTC

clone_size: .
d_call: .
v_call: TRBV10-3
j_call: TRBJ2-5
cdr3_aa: CAISDDSGGETQYF
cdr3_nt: TGTGCCATCAGTGATGACTCCGGAGGGGAGACCCAGTACTTC

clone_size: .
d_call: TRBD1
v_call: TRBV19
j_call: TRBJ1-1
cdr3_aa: CASSRLTGGESEAFF
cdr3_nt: TGTGCCAGTAGTCGTCTAACAGGGGGCGAATCGGAAGCTTTCTTT

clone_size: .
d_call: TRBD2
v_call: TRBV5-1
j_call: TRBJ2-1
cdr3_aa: CASSLGLAFNEQFF
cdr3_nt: TGCGCCAGCAGCTTGGGACTAGCATTCAATGAGCAGTTCTTC

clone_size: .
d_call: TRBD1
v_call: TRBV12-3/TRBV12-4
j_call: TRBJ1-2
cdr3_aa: CASSDRVYGYTF
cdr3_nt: TGTGCCAGCAGTGACAGGGTCTATGGCTACACCTTC

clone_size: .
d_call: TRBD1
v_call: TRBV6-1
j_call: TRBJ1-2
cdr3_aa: CASSEGVGTGVLHFF
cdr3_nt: TGTGCCAGCAGTGAAGGGGTGGGGACAGGGGTGCTACATTTCTTC

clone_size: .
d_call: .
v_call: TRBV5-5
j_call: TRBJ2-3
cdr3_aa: CASSRPPRDLTDTQYF
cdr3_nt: TGTGCCAGCAGCCGGCCCCCACGGGACTTAACAGATACGCAGTATTTT

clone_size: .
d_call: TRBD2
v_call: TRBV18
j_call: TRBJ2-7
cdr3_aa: CASSPPGLAAYEQYF
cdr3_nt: TGTGCCAGCTCACCACCGGGACTAGCGGCCTACGAGCAGTACTTC

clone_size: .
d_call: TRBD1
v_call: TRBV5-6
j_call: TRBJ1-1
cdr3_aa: CASIKAGGTEAFF
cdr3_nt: TGTGCCAGCATCAAAGCAGGGGGCACTGAAGCTTTCTTT

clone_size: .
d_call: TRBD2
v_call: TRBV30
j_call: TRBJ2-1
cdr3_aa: CALLAGGPNEQFF
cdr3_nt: TGTGCCCTCCTAGCGGGAGGGCCGAATGAGCAGTTCTTC

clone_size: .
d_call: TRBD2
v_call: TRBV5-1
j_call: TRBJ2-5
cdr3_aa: CASSLGGGLAGGKETQYF
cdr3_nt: TGCGCCAGCAGCCTGGGGGGAGGACTAGCGGGAGGCAAAGAGACCCAGTACTTC

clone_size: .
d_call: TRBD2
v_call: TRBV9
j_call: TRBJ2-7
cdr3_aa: CASSVASGSTYEQYF
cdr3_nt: TGTGCCAGCAGCGTAGCTAGCGGGAGCACCTACGAGCAGTACTTC

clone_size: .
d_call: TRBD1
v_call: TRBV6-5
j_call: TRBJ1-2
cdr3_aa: CASSYLGQGWGYTF
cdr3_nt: TGTGCCAGCAGTTACTTGGGACAGGGCTGGGGCTACACCTTC

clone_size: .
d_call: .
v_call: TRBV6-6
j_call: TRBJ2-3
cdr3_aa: CASSPAPGGLVADTQYF
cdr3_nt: TGTGCCAGCAGTCCAGCCCCGGGGGGCTTAGTTGCAGATACGCAGTATTTT

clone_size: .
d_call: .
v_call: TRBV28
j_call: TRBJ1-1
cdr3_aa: CASSDMLEYTEAFF
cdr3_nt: TGTGCCAGCAGCGACATGTTAGAATACACTGAAGCTTTCTTT

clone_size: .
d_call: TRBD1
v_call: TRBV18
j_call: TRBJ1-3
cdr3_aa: CASSPGQGASGNTIYF
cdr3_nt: TGTGCCAGCTCACCCGGACAGGGGGCCTCTGGAAACACCATATATTTT

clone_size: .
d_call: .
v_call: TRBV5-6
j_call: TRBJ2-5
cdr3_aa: CASSLVEETQYF
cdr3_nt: TGTGCCAGCAGCTTGGTAGAAGAGACCCAGTACTTC

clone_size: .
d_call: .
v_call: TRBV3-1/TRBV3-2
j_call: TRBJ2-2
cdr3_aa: CASSNPDRSYTGELFF
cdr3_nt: TGTGCCAGCAGCAATCCCGACAGGAGTTACACCGGGGAGCTGTTTTTT

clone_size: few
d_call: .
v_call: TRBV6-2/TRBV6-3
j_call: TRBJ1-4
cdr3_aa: CASSYGGALLDEKLFF
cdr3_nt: TGTGCCAGCAGTTACGGGGGGGCTCTTTTGGATGAAAAACTGTTTTTT

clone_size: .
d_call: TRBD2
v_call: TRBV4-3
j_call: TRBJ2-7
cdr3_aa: CASSQARGGSSYEQYF
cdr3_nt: TGCGCCAGCAGCCAAGCGCGCGGGGGAAGCTCCTACGAGCAGTACTTC

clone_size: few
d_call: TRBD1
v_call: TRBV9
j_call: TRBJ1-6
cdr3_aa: CASSVGGQGDSPLHF
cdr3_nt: TGTGCCAGCAGCGTAGGGGGACAGGGTGATTCACCCCTCCACTTT

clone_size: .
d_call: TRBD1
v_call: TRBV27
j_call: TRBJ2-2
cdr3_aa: CASSSGQGFGTGELFF
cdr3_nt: TGTGCCAGCAGTTCGGGACAGGGTTTTGGCACCGGGGAGCTGTTTTTT

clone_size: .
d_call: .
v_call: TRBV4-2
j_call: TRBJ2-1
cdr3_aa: CASSQDRPTGFGYNEQFF
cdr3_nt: TGTGCCAGCAGCCAAGATCGCCCCACCGGGTTCGGGTACAATGAGCAGTTCTTC

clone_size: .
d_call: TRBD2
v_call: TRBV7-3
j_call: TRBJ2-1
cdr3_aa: CASSPPGLARNEQFF
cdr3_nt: TGTGCCAGCAGCCCCCCGGGACTAGCCAGGAATGAGCAGTTCTTC

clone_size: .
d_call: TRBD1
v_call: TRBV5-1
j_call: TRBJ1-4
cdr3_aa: CASSLGWTGGSNEKLFF
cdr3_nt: TGCGCCAGCAGCTTGGGGTGGACAGGGGGATCTAATGAAAAACTGTTTTTT

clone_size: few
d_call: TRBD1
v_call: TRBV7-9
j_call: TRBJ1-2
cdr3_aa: CAWGQAAYGYTF
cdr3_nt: TGTGCCTGGGGACAGGCAGCCTATGGCTACACCTTC

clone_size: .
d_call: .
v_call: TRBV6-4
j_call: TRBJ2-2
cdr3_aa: CASSEREHTGELFF
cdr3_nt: TGTGCCAGCAGTGAAAGGGAGCACACCGGGGAGCTGTTTTTT

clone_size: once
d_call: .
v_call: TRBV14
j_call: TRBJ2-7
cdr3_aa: CASSLDGGARYEQYF
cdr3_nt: TGTGCCAGCAGCCTAGACGGCGGGGCTCGGTACGAGCAGTACTTC

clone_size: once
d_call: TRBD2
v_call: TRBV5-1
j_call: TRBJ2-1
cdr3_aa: CASSLVRLAGNNEQFF
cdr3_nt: TGCGCCAGCAGCTTGGTGCGCCTAGCGGGTAACAATGAGCAGTTCTTC

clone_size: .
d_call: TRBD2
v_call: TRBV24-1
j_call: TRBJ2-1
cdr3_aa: CATSDLEAAGGGNEQFF
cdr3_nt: TGTGCCACCAGTGATTTGGAGGCGGCGGGAGGGGGGAATGAGCAGTTCTTC

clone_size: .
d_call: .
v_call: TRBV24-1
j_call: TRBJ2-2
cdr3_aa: CATSKGEPPNTGELFF
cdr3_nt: TGTGCCACCAGCAAGGGGGAACCCCCGAACACCGGGGAGCTGTTTTTT